A selection of T cell receptor beta chains follows, all from one sample in a study of control samples from healthy donors and cancer patients. Measured with immunoSEQ multiplex PCR; TCRdb has only the in-frame clones, and not every one. In the table there are about 150,000 clones, 75% to 90% of which are singletons. Specimen: blood. Every receptor here comes from a man aged 25-40 years in good health. CDR3s include the opening cysteine and the closing phenylalanine or tryptophan. D genes are given only for firm matches. Rows may omit the clone size; those that give it use once, few, many or a size class.

clone_size j_call v_call d_call cdr3_nt cdr3_aa
. TRBJ1-1 TRBV14 . TGTGCCAGCAGCCTGACAGGCTCCACTGAAGCTTTCTTT CASSLTGSTEAFF
few TRBJ2-1 TRBV12-2 . TGTGCAAGTCAAGTTCTAGGCGGGGGGTTGCATAATGAGCAGTTCTTC CASQVLGGGLHNEQFF
. TRBJ1-4 TRBV7-9 TRBD1 TGTGCCAGCAGCTATTACTCCGTGACGTCCGGGACAGAGAATGAAAAACTGTTTTTT CASSYYSVTSGTENEKLFF
. TRBJ2-5 TRBV7-2 TRBD2 TGTGCCAGCAGCTTCGGGGGGATGGGGGAGACCCAGTACTTC CASSFGGMGETQYF
. TRBJ2-7 TRBV27 . TGTGCCAGCAGTTTACGGGACAACTACGAGCAGTACTTC CASSLRDNYEQYF
. TRBJ1-2 TRBV24-1 . TGTGCCACCAGGCGCCGGGACACTCGACTCTATGGCTACACCTTC CATRRRDTRLYGYTF
. TRBJ2-1 TRBV25-1 TRBD1 TGTGCCAGCAGTGTGAGCCCCAGGGGGATTTCGGACAATGAGCAGTTCTTC CASSVSPRGISDNEQFF
. TRBJ1-4 TRBV7-9 TRBD1 TGTGCCAGCAGCCTCACAGGGGACGGTAATGAAAAACTGTTTTTT CASSLTGDGNEKLFF
. TRBJ1-2 TRBV3-1/TRBV3-2 . TGTGCCAGCAGCCAAGGGCCCCGGGACCGCTACTATGGCTACACCTTC CASSQGPRDRYYGYTF
. TRBJ1-4 TRBV14 . TGTGCCAGCAGCCAGGGGTTGAAAACTAATGAAAAACTGTTTTTT CASSQGLKTNEKLFF
. TRBJ2-1 TRBV11-3 TRBD2 TGTGCCAGCAGCTTAGAACCCTCAGCGGGAGGCCGCATATCCTACAATGAGCAGTTCTTC CASSLEPSAGGRISYNEQFF
. TRBJ2-1 TRBV19 . TGTGCCAGTAGTACTGACAGATTAGCTTACAATGAGCAGTTCTTC CASSTDRLAYNEQFF
. TRBJ2-7 TRBV12-3/TRBV12-4 . TGTGCCAGCAGTTTACGGGCCGAGCAGTACTTC CASSLRAEQYF
. TRBJ1-1 TRBV24-1 . TGTGCCACCAGTAGGACGGGGGACACTGAAGCTTTCTTT CATSRTGDTEAFF
. TRBJ2-5 TRBV5-4 . TGTGCCAGCCAAGACAGACCTCCTCAAGAGACCCAGTACTTC CASQDRPPQETQYF
. TRBJ2-7 TRBV5-6 . TGTGCCAGCAGCTTGAATGAGTACGAGCAGTACTTC CASSLNEYEQYF
. TRBJ2-7 TRBV11-3 . TGTGCCAGCAGCTTAGTACAGGGCTCCTACGAGCAGTACTTC CASSLVQGSYEQYF
once TRBJ2-2 TRBV18 . TGTGCCAGCTCACCACAGGGACCAAACACCGGGGAGCTGTTTTTT CASSPQGPNTGELFF